The entry below describes one TCR beta chain. Trimming left V 6 bases short and J 2 bases short, with 20 bases between. This CDR3 is built from 16 residues. Germline CDR1 MDHEN, CDR2 SYDVKM. The sample comes from a study of blood T cell repertoires in COVID-19. Study context: Acute and convalescent COVID-19 samples came from the United States, Italy and Spain. The cDNA or gDNA used as material had been derived from T cells, B-cell-depleted T cells, or PBMCs.

Sequencing used immunoSEQ multiplex PCR; TCRdb keeps in-frame clones, though not all of them. The sample includes about 110,000 clones, around 80% of them seen just once. The V and J genes are TRBV28 and TRBJ2-7, with a weak D call TRBD1 (7 bases). The specimen was peripheral blood. This sequence was found in a man between 65 and 80 years old with active or convalescent COVID-19. DNA of the CDR3: TGTGCCAGCAGCCCTAGGGGGGCAGGGGGAACCTACGAGCAGTACTTC. Encoded protein: CASSPRGAGGTYEQYF.